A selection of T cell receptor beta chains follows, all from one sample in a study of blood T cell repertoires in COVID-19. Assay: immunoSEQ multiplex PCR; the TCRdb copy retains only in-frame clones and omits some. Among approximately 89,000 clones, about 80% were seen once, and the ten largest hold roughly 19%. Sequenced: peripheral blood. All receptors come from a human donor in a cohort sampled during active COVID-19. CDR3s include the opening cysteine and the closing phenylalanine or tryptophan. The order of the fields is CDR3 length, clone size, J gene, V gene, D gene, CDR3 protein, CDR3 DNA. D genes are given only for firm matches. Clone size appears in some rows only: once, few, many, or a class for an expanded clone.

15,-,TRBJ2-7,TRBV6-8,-,CARPTLRGRLYEQYF,TGTGCCAGACCCACCCTCCGGGGTCGACTCTACGAGCAGTACTTC
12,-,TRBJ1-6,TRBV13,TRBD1,CASRTGDSPLHF,TGTGCCAGCCGAACAGGGGACTCACCCCTCCACTTT
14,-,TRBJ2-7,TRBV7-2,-,CASSSWTLSYEQYF,TGTGCCAGCAGCTCCTGGACACTGTCCTACGAGCAGTACTTC
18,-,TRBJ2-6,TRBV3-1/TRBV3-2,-,CASSHRGRWREGANVLTF,TGTGCCAGCAGCCACAGAGGAAGGTGGAGAGAGGGGGCCAACGTCCTGACTTTC
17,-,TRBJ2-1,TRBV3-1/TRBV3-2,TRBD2,CASSQEFGLAGGNEQFF,TGTGCCAGCAGCCAAGAGTTTGGGCTAGCGGGAGGGAACGAGCAGTTCTTC
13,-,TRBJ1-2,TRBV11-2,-,CASSFPGGTAYTF,TGTGCCAGCAGCTTCCCCGGGGGGACTGCCTACACCTTC
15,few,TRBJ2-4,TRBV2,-,CASSSEILQGGIQYF,TGTGCCAGCAGTAGTGAGATTCTCCAGGGGGGCATTCAGTACTTC
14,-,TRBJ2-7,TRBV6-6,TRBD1,CASDFGQGGYEQYF,TGTGCCAGCGATTTCGGACAGGGGGGCTACGAGCAGTACTTC
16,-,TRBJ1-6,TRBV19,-,CASSISEDSPNSPLHF,TGTGCCAGTAGTATCTCGGAAGACAGCCCCAATTCACCCCTCCACTTT
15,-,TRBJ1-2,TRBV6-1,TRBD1,CASSEPGQAFYGYTF,TGTGCCAGCAGTGAACCGGGACAGGCTTTCTATGGCTACACCTTC
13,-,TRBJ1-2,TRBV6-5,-,CASSYSPSYGYTF,TGTGCCAGCAGTTACTCTCCCAGCTATGGCTACACCTTC
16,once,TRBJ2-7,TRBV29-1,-,CSVEDREGFSSYEQYF,TGCAGCGTTGAAGATCGTGAGGGATTTAGCTCCTACGAGCAGTACTTC
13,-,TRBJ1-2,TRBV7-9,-,CASSLVAAYGYTF,TGTGCCAGCAGCTTAGTAGCAGCCTATGGCTACACCTTC
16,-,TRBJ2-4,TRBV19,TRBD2,CASSPKGTRAKNIQYF,TGTGCCAGTAGTCCTAAAGGGACTAGAGCCAAAAACATTCAGTACTTC
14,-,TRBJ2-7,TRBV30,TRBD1,CAWSVQGTAYEQYF,TGTGCCTGGAGTGTACAAGGGACAGCCTACGAGCAGTACTTC
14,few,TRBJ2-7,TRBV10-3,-,CATSPGLDSYEQYF,TGTGCCACCTCCCCGGGACTGGACTCCTACGAGCAGTACTTC
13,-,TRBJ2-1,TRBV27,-,CASSLRGYNEQFF,TGTGCCAGCAGCTTGAGGGGGTACAATGAGCAGTTCTTC
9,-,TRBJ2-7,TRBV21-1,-,CASSPPVYF,TGTGCCAGCAGCCCTCCTGTGTACTTC
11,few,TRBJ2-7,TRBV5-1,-,CASSAGYEQYF,TGCGCCAGCAGCGCGGGATACGAGCAGTACTTC
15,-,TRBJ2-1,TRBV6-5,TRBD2,CASRAVAGAWNEQFF,TGTGCCAGCAGGGCAGTAGCGGGGGCCTGGAATGAGCAGTTCTTC
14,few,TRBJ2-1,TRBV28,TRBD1,CASSGGTGVNEQFF,TGTGCCAGCAGCGGAGGGACAGGGGTGAATGAGCAGTTCTTC
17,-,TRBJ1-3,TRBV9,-,CASSPLAGPVAGNTIYF,TGTGCCAGCAGCCCTCTGGCGGGGCCAGTCGCTGGAAACACCATATATTTT
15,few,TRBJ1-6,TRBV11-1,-,CASSFTDSLNSPLHF,TGTGCCAGCAGCTTCACGGACAGTCTAAATTCACCCCTCCACTTT
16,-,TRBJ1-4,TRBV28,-,CASIPSQGWRTEKLFF,TGTGCCAGCATCCCATCTCAGGGTTGGCGTACCGAAAAACTGTTTTTT
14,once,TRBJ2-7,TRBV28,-,CASRSGNQAYEQYF,TGTGCCAGCAGGTCGGGAAACCAAGCCTACGAGCAGTACTTC
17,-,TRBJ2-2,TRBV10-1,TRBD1,CASSSHGTGWNTGELFF,TGCGCCAGCAGCTCCCACGGGACAGGGTGGAACACCGGGGAGCTGTTTTTT
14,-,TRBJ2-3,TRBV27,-,CASSLNFGTDTQYF,TGTGCCAGCAGTTTAAACTTCGGCACAGATACGCAGTATTTT